These 8 T cell receptor beta chains were sequenced from one sample in a study of blood T cell repertoires in COVID-19 (dated by TCRdb to the early 2020s). Library creation used the immunoSEQ multiplex PCR assay. Imported from immuneACCESS, the table was reduced by TCRdb to in-frame sequences with V and J called. These copies leave out some clones; in studies compared against another copy, an unresolved V gene accounts for under half, and the cause of the remainder is not known. This sample gives approximately 240,000 clones in total; around 81% of them show up just once. The leading ten clones occupy about 3% of the sample. The sequencing input was peripheral blood. Source of these receptors: a woman aged 30 to 39 who had recovered from COVID-19.

The chain carries TRBV5-1 and TRBJ2-3, with TRBD2 as a possible D gene (6 bases). The CDR3 has 15 amino acids. With 4 bases removed from V and 0 bases from J, the gap between germline ends came to 12 bases. Looked up from germline, CDR1 is SGHRS and CDR2 is YFSETQ. DNA for the CDR3: TGCGCCAGCAGCCCGGCGGGACCCAGCACAGATACGCAGTATTTT. Translating gives CASSPAGPSTDTQYF. Full variable domain (outside the CDR3, taken from reference TRBV5-1 and TRBJ2-3): KAGVTQTPRYLIKTRGQQVTLSCSPISGHRSVSWYQQTPGQGLQFLFEYFSETQRNKGNFPGRFSGRQFSNSRSEMNVSTLELGDSALYLCASSPAGPSTDTQYFGPGTRLTVL.

This clone was seen only a few times. The chain couples TRBV11-1 to TRBJ2-1; D might be TRBD2 (6 bases). V lost 0 bases, J lost 4 bases, and 22 bases lay in between. The germline CDR1 and CDR2 sequences are SGHAT and FQDESV (reference sequence). There are 19 residues in the CDR3. Written as DNA, the CDR3 is TGTGCCAGCAGCTTAGCGAGAGCTGCTACGGCGGGATCTTACAATGAGCAGTTCTTC. Protein product: CASSLARAATAGSYNEQFF.

This clone was observed once. The chain carries TRBV11-3 and TRBJ2-3, with a tentative D call TRBD2 (6 bases). Per the germline V gene, CDR1 is SGHNT and CDR2 is YENEEA. The CDR3 sequence is 15 residues long. The V and J ends lost 1 base and 2 bases respectively, with 10 bases between them. The CDR3 loop reads CASSLVGGDTDTQYF. CDR3 nucleotides: TGTGCCAGCAGCTTAGTCGGAGGGGACACAGATACGCAGTATTTT.

The chain carries TRBV6-5 and TRBJ2-3; 11 bases match TRBD2. V dropped 2 bases and J dropped 3; count of bases not matched to a gene: 1. CDR3 length: 15 residues. Germline V lookup: CDR1 MNHEY, CDR2 SVGAGI. CDR3 sequence reads: CASSYRTSGTDTQYF. CDR3 coding DNA: TGTGCCAGCAGTTACCGGACTAGCGGGACAGATACGCAGTATTTT.

The chain is built from TRBV9 and TRBJ1-5; no reliable D call. The CDR3 is made up of 14 amino acids. From germline, CDR1 is SGDLS and CDR2 YYNGEE. Trimming pared 0 bases from V and 9 bases from J, leaving 13 bases between. The CDR3 here is CASSVGITPGPQHF. In DNA form, the CDR3 reads TGTGCCAGCAGCGTAGGTATCACCCCAGGGCCCCAGCATTTT.

The gene calls are TRBV7-3 and TRBJ2-3; 10 bases map to TRBD2. Germline lookup yields CDR1 SGHTA and CDR2 FQGTGA. Trimming took 4 bases from V and 4 from J; bases not matched to a gene: 5. The length of the CDR3 is 15 residues. The CDR3 loop is CASSSQSGRADTQYF. CDR3 nucleotide sequence: TGTGCCAGCAGCTCTCAAAGCGGGAGGGCAGATACGCAGTATTTT.

V and J are TRBV6-5 and TRBJ2-3; 12 bases line up with TRBD2. Germline V gene sequence: CDR1 MNHEY, CDR2 SVGAGI. The CDR3 sequence is 13 residues long. Unmatched junction bases numbered 8, after V lost 10 bases and J lost 9 bases. The CDR3 nucleotides read TGTGCCATACAGACTAGCGGGAGAAGAACGCAGTATTTT. It encodes CAIQTSGRRTQYF.

The chain uses TRBV25-1 and TRBJ1-2; perhaps TRBD1 as D (5 bases). The CDR3 is made up of 14 amino acids. CDR1 and CDR2 from the germline V gene are MGHDK and SYGVNS. V dropped 3 bases and J dropped 5 bases, with 13 bases sitting between them. The CDR3 coding sequence is TGTGCCAGCAGTGAGCGGGGCAGGTCGTATGGCTACACCTTC. Residues: CASSERGRSYGYTF.